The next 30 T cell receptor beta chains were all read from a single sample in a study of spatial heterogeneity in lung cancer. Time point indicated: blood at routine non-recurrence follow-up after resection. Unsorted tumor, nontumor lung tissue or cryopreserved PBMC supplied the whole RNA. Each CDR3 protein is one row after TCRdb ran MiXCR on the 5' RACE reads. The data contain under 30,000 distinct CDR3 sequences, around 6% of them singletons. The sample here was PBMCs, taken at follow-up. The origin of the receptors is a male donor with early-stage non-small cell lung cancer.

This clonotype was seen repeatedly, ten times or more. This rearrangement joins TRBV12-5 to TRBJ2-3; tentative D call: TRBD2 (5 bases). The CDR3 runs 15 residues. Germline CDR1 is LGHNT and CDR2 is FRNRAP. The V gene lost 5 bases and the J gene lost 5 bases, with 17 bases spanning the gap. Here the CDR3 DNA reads TGTGCTAGTGGTCCCCTCCGAGGGCCTGAAGATACGCAGTATTTT. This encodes CASGPLRGPEDTQYF.

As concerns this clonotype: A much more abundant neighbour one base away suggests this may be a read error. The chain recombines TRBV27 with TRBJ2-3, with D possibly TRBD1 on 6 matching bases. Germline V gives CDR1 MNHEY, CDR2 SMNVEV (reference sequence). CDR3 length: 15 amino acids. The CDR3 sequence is CTSRFRGSGTDTQYF. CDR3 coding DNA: TGTACCAGCAGGTTTAGGGGGTCTGGCACAGATACGCAGTATTTT.

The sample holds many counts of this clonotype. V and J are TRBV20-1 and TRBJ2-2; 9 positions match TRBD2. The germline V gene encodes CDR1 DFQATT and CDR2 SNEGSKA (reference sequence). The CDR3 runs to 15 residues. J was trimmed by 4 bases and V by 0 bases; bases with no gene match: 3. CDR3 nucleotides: TGCAGTGCTAGAGATCCTAGCGGGGCCACCGGGGAGCTGTTTTTT. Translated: CSARDPSGATGELFF.

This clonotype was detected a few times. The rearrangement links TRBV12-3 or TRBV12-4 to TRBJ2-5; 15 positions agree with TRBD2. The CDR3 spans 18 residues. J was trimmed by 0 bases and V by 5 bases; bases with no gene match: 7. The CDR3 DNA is TGTGCCAGCAGTCCTACGGGACTAGCGGGGGGTTACCAAGAGACCCAGTACTTC. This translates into CASSPTGLAGGYQETQYF.

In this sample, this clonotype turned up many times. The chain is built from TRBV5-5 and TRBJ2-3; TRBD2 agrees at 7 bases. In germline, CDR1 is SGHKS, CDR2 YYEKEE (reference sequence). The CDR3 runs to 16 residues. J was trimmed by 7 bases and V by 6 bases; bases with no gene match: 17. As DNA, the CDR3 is TGTGCCAGCACCCCCGACGGGTGGGAGGGCCGAAATACGCAGTATTTT. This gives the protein CASTPDGWEGRNTQYF.

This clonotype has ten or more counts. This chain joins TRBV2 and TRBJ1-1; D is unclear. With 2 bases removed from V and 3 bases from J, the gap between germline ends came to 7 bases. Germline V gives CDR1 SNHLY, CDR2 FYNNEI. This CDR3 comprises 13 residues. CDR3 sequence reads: CASSEMADTEAFF. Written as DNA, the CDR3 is TGTGCCAGCAGTGAAATGGCTGACACTGAAGCTTTCTTT.

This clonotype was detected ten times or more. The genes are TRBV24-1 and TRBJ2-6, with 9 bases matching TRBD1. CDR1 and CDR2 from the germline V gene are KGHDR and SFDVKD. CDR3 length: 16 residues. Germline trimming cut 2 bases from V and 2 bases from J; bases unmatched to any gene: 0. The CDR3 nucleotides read TGTGCCACCAGTGATTGGGACAGGGCTGGGGCCAACGTCCTGACTTTC. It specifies CATSDWDRAGANVLTF.

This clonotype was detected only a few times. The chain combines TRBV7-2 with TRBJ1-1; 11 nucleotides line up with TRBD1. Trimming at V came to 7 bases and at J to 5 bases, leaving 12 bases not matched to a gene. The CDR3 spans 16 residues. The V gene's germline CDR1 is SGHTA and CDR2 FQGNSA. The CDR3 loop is CASTPQGQGGGTEAFF. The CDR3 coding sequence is TGTGCCAGCACCCCACAGGGACAGGGGGGAGGGACTGAAGCTTTCTTT.

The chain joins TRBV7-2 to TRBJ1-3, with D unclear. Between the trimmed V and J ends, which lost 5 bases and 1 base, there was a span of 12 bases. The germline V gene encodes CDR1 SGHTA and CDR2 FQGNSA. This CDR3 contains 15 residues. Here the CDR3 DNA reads TGTGCCAGCAGCCCCCGTGGCTCTTCTGGAAACACCATATATTTT. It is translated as CASSPRGSSGNTIYF.

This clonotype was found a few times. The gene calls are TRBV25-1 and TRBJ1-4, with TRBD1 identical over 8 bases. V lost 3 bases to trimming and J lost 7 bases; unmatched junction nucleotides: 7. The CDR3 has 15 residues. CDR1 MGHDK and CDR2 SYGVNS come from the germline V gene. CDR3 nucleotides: TGTGCCAGCAGTGATCCCGGACAGGGCGGTGAAAAACTGTTTTTT. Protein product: CASSDPGQGGEKLFF.

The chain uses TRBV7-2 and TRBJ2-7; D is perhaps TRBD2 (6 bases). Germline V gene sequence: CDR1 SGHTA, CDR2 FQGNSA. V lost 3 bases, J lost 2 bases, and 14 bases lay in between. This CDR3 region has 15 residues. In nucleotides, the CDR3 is TGTGCCAGCAGCTTGGGAGGCTCAACGACCTACGAGCAGTACTTC. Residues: CASSLGGSTTYEQYF. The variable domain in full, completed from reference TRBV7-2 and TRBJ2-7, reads GAGVSQSPSNKVTEKGKDVELRCDPISGHTALYWYRQSLGQGLEFLIYFQGNSAPDKSGLPSDRFSAERTGGSVSTLTIQRTQQEDSAVYLCASSLGGSTTYEQYFGPGTRLTVT.

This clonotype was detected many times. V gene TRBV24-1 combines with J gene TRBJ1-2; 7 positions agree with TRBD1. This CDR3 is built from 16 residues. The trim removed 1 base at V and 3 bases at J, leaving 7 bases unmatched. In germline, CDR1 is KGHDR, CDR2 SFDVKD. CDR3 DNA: TGTGCCACCAGTGATTTTTCAGGGGGAACGGACTATGGCTACACCTTC. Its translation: CATSDFSGGTDYGYTF.

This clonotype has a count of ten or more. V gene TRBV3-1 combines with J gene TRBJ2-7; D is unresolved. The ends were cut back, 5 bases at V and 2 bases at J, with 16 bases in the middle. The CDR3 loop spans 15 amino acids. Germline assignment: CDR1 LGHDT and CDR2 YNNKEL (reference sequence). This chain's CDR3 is CASSDGPGRAYEQYF. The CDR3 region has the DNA TGTGCCAGCAGCGACGGTCCTGGACGGGCCTACGAGCAGTACTTC.

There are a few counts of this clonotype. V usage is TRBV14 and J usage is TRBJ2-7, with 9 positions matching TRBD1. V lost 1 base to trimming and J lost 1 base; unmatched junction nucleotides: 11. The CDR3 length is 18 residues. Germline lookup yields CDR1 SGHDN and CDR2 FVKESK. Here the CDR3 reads CASSQVPGQGGRSYEQYF. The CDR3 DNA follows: TGTGCCAGCAGCCAAGTTCCGGGACAGGGAGGGAGATCCTACGAGCAGTACTTC.

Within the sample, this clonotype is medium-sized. Written as DNA, the CDR3 is TGTGCCAGCACCAGGGGTACCTACAATGAGCAGTTCTTC. It translates to CASTRGTYNEQFF. The chain has TRBV12-3 or TRBV12-4 and TRBJ2-1; tentative D call: TRBD1 (6 bases). V was shortened by 7 bases and J by 2 bases, with 9 bases between the two germline ends. This CDR3 spans 13 amino acids.

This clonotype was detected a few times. CDR3 DNA sequence: TGTGCCAGCTCACCACCCTCCTACGAGCAGTACTTC. Translated, it gives CASSPPSYEQYF. J is TRBJ2-7 and V is TRBV18; the D is unclear. Trimming removed 0 bases at V and 0 bases at J, with 0 bases between. This CDR3 has 12 residues. Germline assignment: CDR1 KGHSH and CDR2 LQKENI.

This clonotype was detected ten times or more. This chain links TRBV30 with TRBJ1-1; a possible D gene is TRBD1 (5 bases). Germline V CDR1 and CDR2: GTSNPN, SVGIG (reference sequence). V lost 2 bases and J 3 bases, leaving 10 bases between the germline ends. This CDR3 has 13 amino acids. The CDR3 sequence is CAWSQGADTEAFF. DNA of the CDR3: TGTGCCTGGAGTCAGGGAGCGGACACTGAAGCTTTCTTT. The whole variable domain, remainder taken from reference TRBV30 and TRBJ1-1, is SQTIHQWPATLVQPVGSPLSLECTVEGTSNPNLYWYRQAAGRGLQLLFYSVGIGQISSEVPQNLSASRPQDRQFILSSKKLLLSDSGFYLCAWSQGADTEAFFGQGTRLTVV.

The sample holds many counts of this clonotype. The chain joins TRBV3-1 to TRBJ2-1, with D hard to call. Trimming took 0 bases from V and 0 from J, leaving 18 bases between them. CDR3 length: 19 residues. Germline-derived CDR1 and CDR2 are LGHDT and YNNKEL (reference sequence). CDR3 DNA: TGTGCCAGCAGCCAAGAGTTCAGGAGCGTCAGGCGCTCCTACAATGAGCAGTTCTTC. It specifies CASSQEFRSVRRSYNEQFF.

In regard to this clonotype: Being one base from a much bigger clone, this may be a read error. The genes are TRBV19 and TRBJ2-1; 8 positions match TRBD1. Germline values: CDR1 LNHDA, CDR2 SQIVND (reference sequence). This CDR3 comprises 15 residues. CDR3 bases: TGTGCCTGTAGTATCCAGGGGGCCGACTACAATGAGCAGTTCTTC. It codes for CACSIQGADYNEQFF.

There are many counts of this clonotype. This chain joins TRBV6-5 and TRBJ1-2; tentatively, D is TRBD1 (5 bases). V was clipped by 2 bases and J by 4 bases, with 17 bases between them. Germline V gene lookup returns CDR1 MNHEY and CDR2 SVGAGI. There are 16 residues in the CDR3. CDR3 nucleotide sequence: TGTGCCAGCAGTTACGGTCAGGGCCTCTGGGGCTATGGCTACACCTTC. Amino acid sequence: CASSYGQGLWGYGYTF.

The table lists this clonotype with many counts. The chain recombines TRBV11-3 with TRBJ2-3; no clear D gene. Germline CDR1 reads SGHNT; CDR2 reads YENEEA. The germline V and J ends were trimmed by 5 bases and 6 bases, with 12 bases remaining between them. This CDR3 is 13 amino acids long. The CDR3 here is CASSHSDQDTQYF. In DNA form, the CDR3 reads TGTGCCAGCAGCCACAGCGACCAGGATACGCAGTATTTT.

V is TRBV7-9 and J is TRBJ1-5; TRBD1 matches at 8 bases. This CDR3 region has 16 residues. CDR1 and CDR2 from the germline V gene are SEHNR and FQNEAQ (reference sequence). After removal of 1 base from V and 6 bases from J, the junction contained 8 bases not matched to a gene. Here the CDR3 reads CASSLGQGISIQPQHF. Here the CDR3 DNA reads TGTGCCAGCAGCTTAGGACAGGGGATAAGTATTCAGCCCCAGCATTTT. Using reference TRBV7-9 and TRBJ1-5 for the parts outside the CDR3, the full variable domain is DTGVSQNPRHKITKRGQNVTFRCDPISEHNRLYWYRQTLGQGPEFLTYFQNEAQLEKSRLLSDRFSAERPKGSFSTLEIQRTEQGDSAMYLCASSLGQGISIQPQHFGDGTRLSIL.

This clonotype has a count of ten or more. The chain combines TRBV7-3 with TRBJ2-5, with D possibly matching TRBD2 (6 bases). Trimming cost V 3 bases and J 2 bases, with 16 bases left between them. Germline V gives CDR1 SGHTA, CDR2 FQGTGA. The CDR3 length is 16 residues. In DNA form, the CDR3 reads TGTGCCAGCAGCTTCGGCGGGATAGGAGGGCAAGAGACCCAGTACTTC. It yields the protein CASSFGGIGGQETQYF. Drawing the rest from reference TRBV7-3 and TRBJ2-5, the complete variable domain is GAGVSQTPSNKVTEKGKYVELRCDPISGHTALYWYRQSLGQGPEFLIYFQGTGAADDSGLPNDRFFAVRPEGSVSTLKIQRTERGDSAVYLCASSFGGIGGQETQYFGPGTRLLVL.

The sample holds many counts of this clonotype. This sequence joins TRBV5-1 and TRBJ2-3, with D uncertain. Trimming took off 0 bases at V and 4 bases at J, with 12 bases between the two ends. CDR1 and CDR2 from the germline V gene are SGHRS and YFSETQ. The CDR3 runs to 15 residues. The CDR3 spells CASSLAGDPPDTQYF. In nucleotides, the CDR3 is TGCGCCAGCAGCTTGGCGGGTGATCCTCCAGATACGCAGTATTTT.

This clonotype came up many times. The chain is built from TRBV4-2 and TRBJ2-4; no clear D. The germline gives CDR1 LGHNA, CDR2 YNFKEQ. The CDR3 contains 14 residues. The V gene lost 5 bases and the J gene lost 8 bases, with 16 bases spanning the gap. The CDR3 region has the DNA TGTGCCAGCAGCGAACGAAAGGCACTTGACATTCAGTACTTC. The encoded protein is CASSERKALDIQYF.

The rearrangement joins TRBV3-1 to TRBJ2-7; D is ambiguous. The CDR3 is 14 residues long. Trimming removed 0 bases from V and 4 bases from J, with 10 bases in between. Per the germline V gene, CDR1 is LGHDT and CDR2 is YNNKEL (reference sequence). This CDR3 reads CASSQDLRGYEQYF. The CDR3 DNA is TGTGCCAGCAGCCAAGATCTCCGTGGATACGAGCAGTACTTC.

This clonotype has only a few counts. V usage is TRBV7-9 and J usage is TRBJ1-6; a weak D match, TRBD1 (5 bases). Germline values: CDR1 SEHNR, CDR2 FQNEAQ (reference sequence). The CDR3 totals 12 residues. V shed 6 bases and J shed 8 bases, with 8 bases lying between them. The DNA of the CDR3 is TGTGCCAGCAGTCGAGGGGATTCACCCCTCCACTTT. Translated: CASSRGDSPLHF.

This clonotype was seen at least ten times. CDR3 residues: CASGRGQDTGELFF. CDR3 DNA sequence: TGTGCCAGCGGACGGGGGCAGGACACCGGGGAGCTGTTTTTT. The chain recombines TRBV28 with TRBJ2-2; D is possibly TRBD1 or TRBD2 (6 bases each). This CDR3 has 14 amino acids. The V end was cut by 8 bases, the J end by 3 bases, with 13 bases between. The germline CDR1 and CDR2 sequences are MDHEN and SYDVKM.

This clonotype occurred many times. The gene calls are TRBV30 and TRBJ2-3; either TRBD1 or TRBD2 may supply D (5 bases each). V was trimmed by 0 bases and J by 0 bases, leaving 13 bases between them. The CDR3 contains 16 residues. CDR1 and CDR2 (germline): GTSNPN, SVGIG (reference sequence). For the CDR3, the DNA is TGTGCCTGGAGTGTACTCGGGACGGCTAGCACAGATACGCAGTATTTT. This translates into CAWSVLGTASTDTQYF.

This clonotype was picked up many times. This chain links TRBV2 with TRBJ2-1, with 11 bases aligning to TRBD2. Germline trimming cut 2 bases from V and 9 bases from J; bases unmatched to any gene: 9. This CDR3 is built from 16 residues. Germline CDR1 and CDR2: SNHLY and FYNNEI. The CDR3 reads CASSESFASGGSEQFF. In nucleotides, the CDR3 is TGTGCCAGCAGTGAAAGTTTCGCTAGCGGGGGGAGTGAGCAGTTCTTC.